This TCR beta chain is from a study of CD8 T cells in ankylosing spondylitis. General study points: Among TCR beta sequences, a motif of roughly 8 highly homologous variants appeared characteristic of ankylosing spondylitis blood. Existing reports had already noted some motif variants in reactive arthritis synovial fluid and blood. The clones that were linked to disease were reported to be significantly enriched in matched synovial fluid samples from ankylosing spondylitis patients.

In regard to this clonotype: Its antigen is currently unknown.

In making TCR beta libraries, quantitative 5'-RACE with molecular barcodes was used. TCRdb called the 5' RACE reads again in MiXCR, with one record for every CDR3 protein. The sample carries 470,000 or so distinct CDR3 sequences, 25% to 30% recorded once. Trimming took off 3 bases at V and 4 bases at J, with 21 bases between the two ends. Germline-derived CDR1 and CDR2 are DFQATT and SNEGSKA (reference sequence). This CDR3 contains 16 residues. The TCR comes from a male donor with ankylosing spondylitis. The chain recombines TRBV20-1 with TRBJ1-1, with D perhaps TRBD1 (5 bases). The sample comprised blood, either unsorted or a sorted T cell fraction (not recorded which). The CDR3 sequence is CSASRAAVRLGTEAFF. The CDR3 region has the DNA TGCAGTGCTAGCAGGGCTGCTGTTCGATTGGGCACTGAAGCTTTCTTT.